This TCR beta chain was obtained from a study of T cell responses to AZD1222 COVID-19 vaccine. Study in general: Pooled together were second doses at about 4 or about 12 weeks. Study observations and caveats: The repertoires were collected only after the peak T cell response. Only a handful of AZD1222 recipients, about six in all, had baseline seropositivity. In the spike-specific TCR repertoire, nearly half reportedly target unmutated variant regions.

To note about this clone: Its antigen is unidentified.

This table comes from immunoSEQ multiplex PCR, and its TCRdb copy is limited to in-frame clones, with some not included. The sample consists of more than 95,000 clones, 80% to 95% of them appearing once. With 5 bases clipped from V and 6 bases from J, the junction kept 4 bases outside the gene matches. CDR1 and CDR2 (germline): SGHRS, YFSETQ. The CDR3 contains 13 residues. This rearrangement joins TRBV5-1 to TRBJ2-3, with 9 positions matching TRBD1. Sequencing was performed on peripheral blood, taken on day 0 of AZD1222 vaccination. This receptor was obtained from an adult in good health. The CDR3 region has the DNA TGCGCCAGCAGACAGGGGGCATCGGATACGCAGTATTTT. This translates into CASRQGASDTQYF. The whole variable domain, filled in from reference TRBV5-1 and TRBJ2-3, reads KAGVTQTPRYLIKTRGQQVTLSCSPISGHRSVSWYQQTPGQGLQFLFEYFSETQRNKGNFPGRFSGRQFSNSRSEMNVSTLELGDSALYLCASRQGASDTQYFGPGTRLTVL.